This TCR beta chain was captured by sequencing in a study of blood T cell repertoires in COVID-19. Study context: The United States, Italy and Spain were the sources of the acute and convalescent COVID-19 samples. T cells, B-cell-depleted T cells, or PBMCs provided the cDNA or gDNA that served as material.

Trimming cost V 3 bases and J 8 bases, with 10 bases left between them. There are 13 residues in the CDR3. Per germline, CDR1 SGHVS and CDR2 FQNEAQ. Under the authors' procedure: Quantification of nucleated cells was approximated via reference gene primer amplification. Clones were read by immunoSEQ multiplex PCR, and TCRdb kept only the in-frame ones, dropping some. V, J and clone size are taken as reported in that table, and D and trimming were inferred from the DNA itself. The sample contains about 170,000 clones, around nine tenths of which appear only once. The TCR sequence derives from a man between 18 and 35 years old with active or convalescent COVID-19. The chain has TRBV7-8 and TRBJ1-4; D remains unclear. Sequencing input: peripheral blood. DNA of the CDR3: TGTGCCAGCAGCTTTGGGAGTCCCGAAAAACTGTTTTTT. Residues: CASSFGSPEKLFF. Supplemented by reference TRBV7-8 and TRBJ1-4, the full variable domain reads GAGVSQSPRYKVAKRGQDVALRCDPISGHVSLFWYQQALGQGPEFLTYFQNEAQLDKSGLPSDRFFAERPEGSVSTLKIQRTQQEDSAVYLCASSFGSPEKLFFGSGTQLSVL.